These 13 T cell receptor beta chains were sequenced from one sample in a study of PD-1 blockade in classical Hodgkin lymphoma. Each patient experienced a relapse that followed autologous stem cell transplantation, and brentuximab vedotin exposure varied. The protocol was immunoSEQ multiplex PCR, while the TCRdb copy is restricted to in-frame clones and leaves out a portion. The sample holds around 11,000 clones, about 79% seen once. Sequenced material: peripheral blood mononuclear cells (PBMCs), taken at baseline. Receptors originate from a human donor with classical Hodgkin lymphoma.

The chain couples TRBV6-6 to TRBJ1-5, with D unclear. The CDR3 has 15 residues. Trimming shortened V by 0 bases and J by 4 bases, and 10 bases separated the two germline ends. Looked up from germline, CDR1 is MNHNY and CDR2 is SVGAGI (reference sequence). The CDR3 DNA follows: TGTGCCAGCAGTTACTCGGGAGGTCCGAATCAGCCCCAGCATTTT. Protein sequence: CASSYSGGPNQPQHF.

CDR3 nucleotide sequence: TGTGCCAGTAGTACGGACAGCACCTACGAAAAACTGTTTTTT. Protein: CASSTDSTYEKLFF. The rearrangement joins TRBV19 to TRBJ1-4, with TRBD1 as a possible D gene (6 bases). The germline CDR1 and CDR2 sequences are LNHDA and SQIVND (reference sequence). CDR3 length: 14 residues. V dropped 4 bases and J dropped 8 bases, with 14 bases sitting between them.

V gene TRBV11-2 combines with J gene TRBJ2-1; 12 bases align to TRBD2. Unmatched junction bases numbered 7, after V lost 6 bases and J lost 7 bases. Germline V gene lookup returns CDR1 SGHAT and CDR2 FQNNGV. The CDR3 totals 15 residues. The CDR3 here is CASRPTSGSTNEQFF. The CDR3 DNA is TGTGCCAGCAGGCCGACTAGCGGGAGTACAAATGAGCAGTTCTTC. The full variable domain, completed using reference TRBV11-2 and TRBJ2-1, is EAGVAQSPRYKIIEKRQSVAFWCNPISGHATLYWYQQILGQGPKLLIQFQNNGVVDDSQLPKDRFSAERLKGVDSTLKIQPAKLEDSAVYLCASRPTSGSTNEQFFGPGTRLTVL.

This rearrangement joins TRBV7-2 to TRBJ1-5; no clear D gene. Germline V CDR1 and CDR2: SGHTA, FQGNSA. The CDR3 sequence is 13 residues long. Trimming removed 2 bases at V and 0 bases at J, with 2 bases between. The CDR3 DNA is TGTGCCAGCAGCTTAATTAGCAATCAGCCCCAGCATTTT. Protein sequence: CASSLISNQPQHF.

This clone has more than one count but fewer than ten. The chain links TRBV11-3 to TRBJ1-2; D gene ambiguous. Germline loops: CDR1 SGHNT, CDR2 YENEEA. CDR3 length: 15 amino acids. Trimming removed 0 bases at V and 5 bases at J, with 13 bases between. CDR3 sequence: CASSLDRRALYGYTF. The CDR3 region has the DNA TGTGCCAGCAGCTTAGACCGGCGCGCCCTTTATGGCTACACCTTC.

This rearrangement joins TRBV19 to TRBJ1-4; D is undetermined. The germline V gene has CDR1 LNHDA and CDR2 SQIVND (reference sequence). V was clipped by 3 bases and J by 4 bases, with 6 bases between them. This CDR3 region has 13 residues. The DNA for the CDR3 is TGTGCCAGTAGTATGGAGGGTAATGAAAAACTGTTTTTT. As protein: CASSMEGNEKLFF.

The CDR3 nucleotides read TGTGCCAGCAGCTTAGTAGCGGGGAACTACAATGAGCAGTTCTTC. This encodes CASSLVAGNYNEQFF. This chain joins TRBV7-2 and TRBJ2-1, with 8 bases fitting TRBD2. This CDR3 spans 15 amino acids. Germline V CDR1 and CDR2: SGHTA, FQGNSA. V was pared by 1 base and J by 3 bases, with 2 bases of the junction left unmatched.

The chain is built from TRBV7-9 and TRBJ1-5; D is uncertain. In germline, CDR1 is SEHNR, CDR2 FQNEAQ (reference sequence). Trimming removed 4 bases from V and 3 bases from J, with 10 bases in between. This CDR3 has 14 residues. The CDR3 region is CASSYGVDNQPQHF. The CDR3, as DNA: TGTGCCAGCAGCTACGGCGTGGACAATCAGCCCCAGCATTTT.

V usage is TRBV27 and J usage is TRBJ2-3; 8 bases are a match to TRBD2. The CDR3 sequence is 15 residues long. Germline CDR1 reads MNHEY; CDR2 reads SMNVEV (reference sequence). Trimming took 1 base from V and 5 from J; bases not matched to a gene: 5. The CDR3 DNA sequence: TGTGCCAGCAGTTTATTGCCGGGAGGGCAAGATACGCAGTATTTT. This translates into CASSLLPGGQDTQYF.

This clone was seen only a few times. This sequence joins TRBV11-3 and TRBJ2-7, with TRBD2 identical over 10 bases. CDR1 and CDR2 (germline): SGHNT, YENEEA. V was pared by 4 bases and J by 2 bases, with 2 bases of the junction left unmatched. The CDR3 loop spans 14 amino acids. CDR3 in amino acids: CASSSSGGPYEQYF. The DNA for the CDR3 is TGTGCCAGCAGCTCTAGCGGGGGCCCCTACGAGCAGTACTTC. Full variable domain (remainder filled in from reference TRBV11-3 and TRBJ2-7): EAGVVQSPRYKIIEKKQPVAFWCNPISGHNTLYWYLQNLGQGPELLIRYENEEAVDDSQLPKDRFSAERLKGVDSTLKIQPAELGDSAVYLCASSSSGGPYEQYFGPGTRLTVT.

This clone was recorded only once. One end of the junction does not line up with germline, which may come from a read error. CDR3 DNA sequence: TGTGTCAGCTCACCACGAGGACAGGGGGCCTCCTACGAGCAGTACTTC. Translation: CVSSPRGQGASYEQYF. This chain joins TRBV18 and TRBJ2-7; 11 bases are shared with TRBD1. CDR1 KGHSH and CDR2 LQKENI come from the germline V gene. This CDR3 is 16 amino acids long.

This chain joins TRBV2 and TRBJ2-3; the D is unclear. The CDR3 is made up of 16 amino acids. The germline V and J ends were trimmed by 0 bases and 0 bases, with 10 bases remaining between them. Germline loops: CDR1 SNHLY, CDR2 FYNNEI. CDR3 sequence reads: CASSEALGSSTDTQYF. The CDR3 DNA sequence: TGTGCCAGCAGTGAAGCCCTCGGATCTAGCACAGATACGCAGTATTTT.

The chain recombines TRBV6-6 with TRBJ2-3; no reliable D call. This CDR3 is built from 10 residues. CDR1 is MNHNY, CDR2 SVGAGI, per germline (reference sequence). V lost 7 bases, J lost 5 bases, and 4 bases lay in between. The CDR3 DNA is TGTGCCAGCAAGGGAGATACGCAGTATTTT. It encodes CASKGDTQYF.